This T cell receptor beta chain is drawn from a study of cytomegalovirus exposure and HLA in healthy donors. In the study overall: Membership in the Caucasian-associated ancestry cluster was found for 81% of roughly 360 genotyped donors.

The CDR3 length is 14 residues. The germline gives CDR1 MNHNY, CDR2 SVGAGI (reference sequence). Trimming removed 5 bases at V and 3 bases at J, with 12 bases between. Primers: 60 Vbeta forward and 13 Jbeta reverse. Clones were sequenced by immunoSEQ multiplex PCR, and TCRdb holds only the in-frame ones, with some missing. Seen here are about 140,000 clones, about 80% observed once, and the top ten hold around 10%. The J gene is TRBJ2-3, the V gene TRBV6-6; D perhaps matches TRBD1 (6 bases). This TCR came from an older woman in good health and CMV-seropositive. Sequenced material: PBMCs. As DNA, the CDR3 is TGTGCCAGCAGTCCGGAACAGGGAACAGATACGCAGTATTTT. It encodes CASSPEQGTDTQYF.